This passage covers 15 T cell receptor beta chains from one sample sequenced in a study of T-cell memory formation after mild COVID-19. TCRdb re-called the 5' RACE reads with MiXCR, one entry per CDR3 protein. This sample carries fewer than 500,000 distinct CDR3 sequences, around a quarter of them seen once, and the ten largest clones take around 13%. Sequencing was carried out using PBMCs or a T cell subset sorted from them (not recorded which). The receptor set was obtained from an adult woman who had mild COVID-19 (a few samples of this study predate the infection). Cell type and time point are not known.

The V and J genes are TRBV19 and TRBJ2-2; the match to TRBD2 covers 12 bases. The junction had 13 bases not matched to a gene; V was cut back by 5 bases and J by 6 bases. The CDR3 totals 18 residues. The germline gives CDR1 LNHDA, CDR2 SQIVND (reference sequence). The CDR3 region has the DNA TGTGCCAGTAGTGTTCGACTAGCGGGGGACCAGGTCGCCGGGGAGCTGTTTTTT. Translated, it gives CASSVRLAGDQVAGELFF. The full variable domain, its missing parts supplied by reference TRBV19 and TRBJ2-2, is DGGITQSPKYLFRKEGQNVTLSCEQNLNHDAMYWYRQDPGQGLRLIYYSQIVNDFQKGDIAEGYSVSREKKESFPLTVTSAQKNPTAFYLCASSVRLAGDQVAGELFFGEGSRLTVL.

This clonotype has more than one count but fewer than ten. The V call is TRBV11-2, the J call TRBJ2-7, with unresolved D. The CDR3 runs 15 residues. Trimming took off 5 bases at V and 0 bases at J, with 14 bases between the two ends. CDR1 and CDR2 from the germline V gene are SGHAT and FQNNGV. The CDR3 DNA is TGTGCCAGCAGCCGTGAACCGTTGGGCTCCTACGAGCAGTACTTC. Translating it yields CASSREPLGSYEQYF.

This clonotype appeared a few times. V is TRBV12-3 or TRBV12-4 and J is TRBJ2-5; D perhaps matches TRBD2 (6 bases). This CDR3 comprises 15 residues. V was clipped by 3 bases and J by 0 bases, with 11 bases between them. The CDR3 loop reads CASSFRLANQETQYF. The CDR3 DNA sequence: TGTGCCAGCAGTTTTCGGCTAGCGAACCAAGAGACCCAGTACTTC.

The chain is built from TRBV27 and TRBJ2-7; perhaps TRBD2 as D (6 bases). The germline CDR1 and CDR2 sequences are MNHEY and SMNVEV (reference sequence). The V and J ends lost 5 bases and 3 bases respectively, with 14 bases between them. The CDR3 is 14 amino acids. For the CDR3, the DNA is TGTGCCAGCAGTCCCGTCGCGGGATACTACGAGCAGTACTTC. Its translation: CASSPVAGYYEQYF.

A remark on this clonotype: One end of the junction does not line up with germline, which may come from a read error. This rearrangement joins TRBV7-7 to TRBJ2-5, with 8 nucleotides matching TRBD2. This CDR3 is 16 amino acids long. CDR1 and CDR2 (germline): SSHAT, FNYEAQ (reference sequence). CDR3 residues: CASSFPPAAGGETQYF. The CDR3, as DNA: TGTGCTAGCAGCTTTCCCCCCGCGGCGGGAGGAGAGACCCAGTACTTC.

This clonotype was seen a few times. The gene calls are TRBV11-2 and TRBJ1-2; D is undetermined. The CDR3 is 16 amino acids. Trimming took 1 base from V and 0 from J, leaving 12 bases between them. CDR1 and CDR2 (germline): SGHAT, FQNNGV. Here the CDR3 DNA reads TGTGCCAGCAGCTTAGTCGAGACATTTCCTAACTATGGCTACACCTTC. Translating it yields CASSLVETFPNYGYTF. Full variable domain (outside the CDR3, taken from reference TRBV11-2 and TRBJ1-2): EAGVAQSPRYKIIEKRQSVAFWCNPISGHATLYWYQQILGQGPKLLIQFQNNGVVDDSQLPKDRFSAERLKGVDSTLKIQPAKLEDSAVYLCASSLVETFPNYGYTFGSGTRLTVV.

CDR3 sequence: CASSFSGLTSYEQYF. CDR3 coding DNA: TGTGCCAGCAGCTTTAGCGGCCTCACCTCCTACGAGCAGTACTTC. The V gene is TRBV11-3, the J gene TRBJ2-7; perhaps TRBD2 as D (6 bases). Germline loops: CDR1 SGHNT, CDR2 YENEEA. CDR3 length: 15 amino acids. Deletions cut 3 bases from V and 0 bases from J, with 12 bases between.

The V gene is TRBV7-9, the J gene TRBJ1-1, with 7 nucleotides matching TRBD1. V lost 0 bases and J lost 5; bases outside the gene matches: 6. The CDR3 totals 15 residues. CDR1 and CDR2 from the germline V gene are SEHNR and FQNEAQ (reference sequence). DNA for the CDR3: TGTGCCAGCAGCTTAGCGCCAGGGGGAAGGACTGAAGCTTTCTTT. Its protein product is CASSLAPGGRTEAFF. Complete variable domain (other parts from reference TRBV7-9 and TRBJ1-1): DTGVSQNPRHKITKRGQNVTFRCDPISEHNRLYWYRQTLGQGPEFLTYFQNEAQLEKSRLLSDRFSAERPKGSFSTLEIQRTEQGDSAMYLCASSLAPGGRTEAFFGQGTRLTVV.

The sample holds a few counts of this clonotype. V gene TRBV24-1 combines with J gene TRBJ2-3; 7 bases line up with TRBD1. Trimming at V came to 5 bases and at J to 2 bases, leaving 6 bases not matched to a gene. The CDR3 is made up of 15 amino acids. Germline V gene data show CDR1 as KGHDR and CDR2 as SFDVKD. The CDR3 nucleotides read TGTGCCACCAGTGCCAAGACAGGGCTCACAGATACGCAGTATTTT. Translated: CATSAKTGLTDTQYF.

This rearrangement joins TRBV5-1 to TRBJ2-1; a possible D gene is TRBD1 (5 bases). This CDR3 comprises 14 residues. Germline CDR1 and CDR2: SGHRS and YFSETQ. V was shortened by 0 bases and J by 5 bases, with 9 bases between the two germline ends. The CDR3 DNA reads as TGCGCCAGCAGCTTGGGACAGAATAACAATGAGCAGTTCTTC. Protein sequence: CASSLGQNNNEQFF.

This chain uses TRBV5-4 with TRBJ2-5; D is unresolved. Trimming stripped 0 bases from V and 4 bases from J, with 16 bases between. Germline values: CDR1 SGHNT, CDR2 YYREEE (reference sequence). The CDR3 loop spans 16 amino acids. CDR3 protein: CASSLGGRSRTETQYF. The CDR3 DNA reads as TGTGCCAGCAGCTTGGGGGGAAGGAGCAGGACAGAGACCCAGTACTTC.

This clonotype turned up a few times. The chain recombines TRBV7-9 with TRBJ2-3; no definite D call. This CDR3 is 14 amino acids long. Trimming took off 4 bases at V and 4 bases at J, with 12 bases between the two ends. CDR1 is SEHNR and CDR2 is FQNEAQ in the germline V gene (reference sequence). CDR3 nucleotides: TGTGCCAGCAGCTCCTCAGGCTGGGCAGATACGCAGTATTTT. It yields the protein CASSSSGWADTQYF.

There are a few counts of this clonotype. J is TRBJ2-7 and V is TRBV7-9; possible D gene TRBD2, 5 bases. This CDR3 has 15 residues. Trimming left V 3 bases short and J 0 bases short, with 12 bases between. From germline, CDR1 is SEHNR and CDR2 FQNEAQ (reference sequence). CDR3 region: CASSFYWESSYEQYF. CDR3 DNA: TGTGCCAGCAGCTTCTACTGGGAGAGCTCCTACGAGCAGTACTTC.

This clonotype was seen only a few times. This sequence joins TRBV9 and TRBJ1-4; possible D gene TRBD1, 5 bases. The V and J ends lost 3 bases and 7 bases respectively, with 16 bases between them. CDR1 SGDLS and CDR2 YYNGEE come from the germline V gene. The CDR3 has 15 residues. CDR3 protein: CASSAYSGAAEKLFF. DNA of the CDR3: TGTGCCAGCAGCGCTTATAGTGGGGCGGCTGAAAAACTGTTTTTT.

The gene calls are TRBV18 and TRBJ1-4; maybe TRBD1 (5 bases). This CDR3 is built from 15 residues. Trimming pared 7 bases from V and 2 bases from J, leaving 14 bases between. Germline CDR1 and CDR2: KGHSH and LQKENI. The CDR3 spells CASYKQGGTNEKLFF. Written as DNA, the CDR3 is TGTGCCAGCTACAAGCAGGGAGGCACTAATGAAAAACTGTTTTTT.